Listed here is a single TCR beta chain. Its antigen is unknown. The table came from immunoSEQ multiplex PCR; TCRdb's copy has only in-frame clones and leaves some out. The repertoire holds 2 million to 2.5 million clones, with 93% as singletons. The germline gives CDR1 MDHEN, CDR2 SYDVKM. The CDR3 contains 17 residues. V lost 2 bases, J lost 4 bases, and 12 bases stayed unmatched. This specimen comes from a study of shared clonotypes between healthy human individuals. General study results and limits: The study found approximately 5% of naive CD4 clonotypes shared across four donors.

This clonotype was sampled from a man aged 18 to 29 in good health. Some clones in this sample may be carry-over from other donors' samples. The V and J genes are TRBV28 and TRBJ1-2; the match to TRBD1 covers 8 bases. Source material: naive CD4+ T cells from PBMCs. Subset described: CD45RA+ positively selected. CDR3 in amino acids: CASSLILVGQAAYGYTF. The CDR3 nucleotides read TGTGCCAGCAGTTTAATTTTAGTGGGACAGGCAGCCTATGGCTACACCTTC.